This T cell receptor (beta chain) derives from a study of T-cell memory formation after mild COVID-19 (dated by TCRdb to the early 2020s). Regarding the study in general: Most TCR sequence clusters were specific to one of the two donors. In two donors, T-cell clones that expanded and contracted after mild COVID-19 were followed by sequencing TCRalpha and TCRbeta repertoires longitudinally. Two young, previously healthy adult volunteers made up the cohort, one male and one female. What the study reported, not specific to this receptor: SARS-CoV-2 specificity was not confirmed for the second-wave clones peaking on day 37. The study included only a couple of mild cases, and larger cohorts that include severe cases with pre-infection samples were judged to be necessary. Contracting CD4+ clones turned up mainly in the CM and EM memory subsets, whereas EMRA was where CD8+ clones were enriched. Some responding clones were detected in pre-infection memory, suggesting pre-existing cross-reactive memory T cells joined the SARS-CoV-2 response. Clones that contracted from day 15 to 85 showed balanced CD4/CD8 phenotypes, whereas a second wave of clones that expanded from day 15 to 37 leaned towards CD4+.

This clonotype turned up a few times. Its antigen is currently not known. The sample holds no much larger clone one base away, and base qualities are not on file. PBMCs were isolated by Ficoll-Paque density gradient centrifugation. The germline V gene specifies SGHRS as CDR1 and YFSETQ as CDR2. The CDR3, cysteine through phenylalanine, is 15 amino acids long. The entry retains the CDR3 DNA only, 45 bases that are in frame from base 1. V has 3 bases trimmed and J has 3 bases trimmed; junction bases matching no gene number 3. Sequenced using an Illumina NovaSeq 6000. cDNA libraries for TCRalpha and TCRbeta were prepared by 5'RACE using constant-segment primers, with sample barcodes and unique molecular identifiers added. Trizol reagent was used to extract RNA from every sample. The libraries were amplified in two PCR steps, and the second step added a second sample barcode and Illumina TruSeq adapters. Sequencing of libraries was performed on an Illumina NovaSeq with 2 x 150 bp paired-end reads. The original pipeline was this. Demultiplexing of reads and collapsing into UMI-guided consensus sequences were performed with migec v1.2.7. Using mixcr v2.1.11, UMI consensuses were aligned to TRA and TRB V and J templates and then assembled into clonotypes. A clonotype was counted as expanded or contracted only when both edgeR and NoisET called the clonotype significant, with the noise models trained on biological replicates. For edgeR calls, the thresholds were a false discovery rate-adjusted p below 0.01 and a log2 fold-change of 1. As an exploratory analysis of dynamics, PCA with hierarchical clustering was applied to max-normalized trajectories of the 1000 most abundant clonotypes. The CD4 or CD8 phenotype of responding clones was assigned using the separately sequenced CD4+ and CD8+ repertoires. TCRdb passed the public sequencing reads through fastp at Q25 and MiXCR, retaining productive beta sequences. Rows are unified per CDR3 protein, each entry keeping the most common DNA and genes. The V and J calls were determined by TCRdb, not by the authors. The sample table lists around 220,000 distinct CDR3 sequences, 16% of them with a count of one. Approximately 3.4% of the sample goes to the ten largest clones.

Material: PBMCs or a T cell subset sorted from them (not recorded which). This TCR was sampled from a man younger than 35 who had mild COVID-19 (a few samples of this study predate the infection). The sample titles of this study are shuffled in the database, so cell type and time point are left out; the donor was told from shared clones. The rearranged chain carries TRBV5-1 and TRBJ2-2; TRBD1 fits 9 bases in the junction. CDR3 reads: CASSWGDRDTGELFF. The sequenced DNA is TGCGCCAGCAGCTGGGGGGACAGGGACACCGGGGAGCTGTTTTTT.